These 9 T cell receptor beta chains were all obtained from the same sample, sequenced in a study of blood T cell repertoires in COVID-19. Assay: immunoSEQ multiplex PCR; the TCRdb copy retains only in-frame clones and omits some. The table lists approximately 61,000 clones, about 90% of them singletons, with more than 12% in the top ten. What was sequenced was peripheral blood. The receptors come from a human donor in a cohort sampled during active COVID-19.

The genes are TRBV19 and TRBJ2-1, with TRBD2 matching 7 bases. The CDR3 length is 15 residues. Germline values: CDR1 LNHDA, CDR2 SQIVND (reference sequence). The V and J ends lost 2 bases and 5 bases, in that order; junction bases with no gene match: 6. The CDR3, as DNA: TGTGCCAGTAGTATAAGAGGGAGGGCCAACAATGAGCAGTTCTTC. Its protein product is CASSIRGRANNEQFF.

J is TRBJ1-6 and V is TRBV27; maybe TRBD1 (5 bases). Germline V gene lookup returns CDR1 MNHEY and CDR2 SMNVEV (reference sequence). CDR3 size: 18 residues. The V gene lost 6 bases and the J gene lost 3 bases, with 21 bases spanning the gap. The CDR3 region has the DNA TGTGCCAGCAGGCCCGGCAGGGATACTTTAGGCTATAATTCACCCCTCCACTTT. Its translation: CASRPGRDTLGYNSPLHF.

Concerning this clone itself: No DNA is shown, since the ends of the CDR3 on it are uncertain; the CDR3 is the one TCRdb lists. The gene calls are TRBV6-2 or TRBV6-3 and TRBJ2-6; the table names TRBD1, a call not compared with the DNA. The V gene's germline CDR1 is MNHEY and CDR2 SVGEGT. With termini counted, the CDR3 has 18 amino acids. The chain's CDR3 is CASSSSGQGGAGANVLTF.

This clone was seen a single time. The chain joins TRBV10-1 to TRBJ1-2; a possible D gene is TRBD1 (6 bases). The CDR3 sequence is 13 residues long. V lost 6 bases to trimming and J lost 4 bases, with 12 bases between them. Germline V gives CDR1 WNHNN, CDR2 SYGVQD (reference sequence). The DNA of the CDR3 is TGCGCCAGCAGCCCGGGGGGCTTCTATGGCTACACCTTC. Translated, it gives CASSPGGFYGYTF.

With regard to this clone: A read error may produce the germline difference seen at one junction end. Other DNA sequences in the sample encode the same CDR3. V is TRBV19 and J is TRBJ2-7, with D possibly matching TRBD1 (6 bases). The CDR3 has 13 amino acids. CDR1 is LNHDA, CDR2 SQIVND, per germline (reference sequence). In DNA, the CDR3 is TGTGCCAGTAGTATCCGACAGGATTACGAGCAATACTTC. This sequence encodes CASSIRQDYEQYF.

The chain links TRBV7-2 to TRBJ2-3; 9 bases match TRBD1. The trim removed 2 bases at V and 6 bases at J, leaving 6 bases unmatched. The CDR3 extends over 15 amino acids. Germline V gene sequence: CDR1 SGHTA, CDR2 FQGNSA. CDR3 in amino acids: CASSLTGGYQDTQYF. The CDR3 region has the DNA TGTGCCAGCAGCTTAACAGGGGGCTATCAGGATACGCAGTATTTT.

The CDR3 nucleotides are TGTGCTAGTCATAAGGGGACAGCGAACACCGGGGAGCTGTTTTTT. This sequence encodes CASHKGTANTGELFF. The chain combines TRBV19 with TRBJ2-2; 7 bases are shared with TRBD1. CDR3 size: 15 residues. The germline V gene has CDR1 LNHDA and CDR2 SQIVND (reference sequence).

The chain uses TRBV5-1 and TRBJ1-1; the match to TRBD1 covers 7 bases. Germline CDR1 and CDR2: SGHRS and YFSETQ. V shed 3 bases, J shed 0 bases, and the junction held 2 bases outside the gene matches. The CDR3 loop spans 14 amino acids. The CDR3 nucleotides read TGCGCCAGCAGCTGGGACAGTCTGAACACTGAAGCTTTCTTT. Its translation is CASSWDSLNTEAFF.

CDR3 DNA: TGTGCCAGTAGTATAGATCGGGACTCCTACGAGCAGTACTTC. As protein: CASSIDRDSYEQYF. The rearrangement links TRBV19 to TRBJ2-7; tentatively, D is TRBD2 (5 bases). This CDR3 has 14 amino acids. Per the germline V gene, CDR1 is LNHDA and CDR2 is SQIVND (reference sequence). Trimming shortened V by 0 bases and J by 0 bases, and 6 bases separated the two germline ends.